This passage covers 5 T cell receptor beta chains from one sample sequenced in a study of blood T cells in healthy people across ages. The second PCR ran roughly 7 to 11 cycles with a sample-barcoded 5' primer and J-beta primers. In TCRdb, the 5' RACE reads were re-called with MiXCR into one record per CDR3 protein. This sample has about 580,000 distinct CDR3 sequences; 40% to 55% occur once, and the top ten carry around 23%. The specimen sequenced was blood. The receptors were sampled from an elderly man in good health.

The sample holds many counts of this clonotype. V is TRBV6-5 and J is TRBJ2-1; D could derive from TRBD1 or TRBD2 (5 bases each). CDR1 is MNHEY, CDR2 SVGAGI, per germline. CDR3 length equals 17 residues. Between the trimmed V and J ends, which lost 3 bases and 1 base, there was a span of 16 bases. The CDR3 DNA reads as TGTGCCAGCAGTTATGCTGGTCCGGGGCAATCCTACAATGAGCAGTTCTTC. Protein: CASSYAGPGQSYNEQFF.

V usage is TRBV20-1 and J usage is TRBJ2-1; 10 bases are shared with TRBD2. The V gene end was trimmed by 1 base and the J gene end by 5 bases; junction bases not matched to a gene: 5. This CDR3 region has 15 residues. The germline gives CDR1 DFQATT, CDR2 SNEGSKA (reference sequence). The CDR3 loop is CSARVAGGHHNEQFF. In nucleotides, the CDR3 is TGCAGTGCTAGAGTAGCGGGAGGACACCACAATGAGCAGTTCTTC.

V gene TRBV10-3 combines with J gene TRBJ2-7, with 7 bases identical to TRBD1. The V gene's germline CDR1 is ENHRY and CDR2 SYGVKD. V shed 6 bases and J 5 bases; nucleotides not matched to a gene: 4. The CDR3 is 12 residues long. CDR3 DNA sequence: TGTGCCATCAGGGATCAGGGGGACGAGCAGTACTTC. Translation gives CAIRDQGDEQYF.

This CDR3 is CASSSTSRTEQFF. The CDR3 DNA reads as TGTGCCAGCAGTTCGACTAGCCGAACTGAGCAGTTCTTC. This chain links TRBV6-2 or TRBV6-3 with TRBJ2-1, with 7 bases that match TRBD2. CDR1 MNHEY and CDR2 SVGEGT come from the germline V gene. The trim removed 4 bases at V and 9 bases at J, leaving 6 bases unmatched. The CDR3 has 13 amino acids.

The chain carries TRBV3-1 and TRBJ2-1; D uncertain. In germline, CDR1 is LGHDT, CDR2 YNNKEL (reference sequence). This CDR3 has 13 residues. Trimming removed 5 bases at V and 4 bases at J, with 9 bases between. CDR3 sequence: CASSGWGYNEQFF. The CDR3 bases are TGTGCCAGCAGCGGCTGGGGATACAATGAGCAGTTCTTC.